The clone carrying this T cell receptor (beta chain) was seen a handful of times. The data are from a study of T cells in Graves' hyperthyroidism and ophthalmopathy. Study-wide context: Peripheral blood sampling occurred at initial diagnosis, before any treatment.

Across 18 months, stable Graves' hyperthyroidism was marked by no progression to ophthalmopathy. This CDR3 is 14 amino acids long. The V end was cut by 5 bases, the J end by 1 base, with 12 bases between. Germline V lookup: CDR1 SGHRS, CDR2 YFSETQ. TCR beta CDR3 region amplification was performed from RNA transcripts. First-round RT-PCR targeting the TCR CDR3 was performed with the HTBI primer set. One entry per CDR3 protein, called by TCRdb with MiXCR from the multiplex PCR reads. In the table there are some 550,000 distinct CDR3 sequences, less than 25% of which are singletons. The receptor's source is a man between 18 and 29 years old with Graves' hyperthyroidism. This chain uses TRBV5-1 with TRBJ2-5, with D perhaps TRBD1 or TRBD2 (5 bases each). Sequenced: blood. CDR3 amino acids: CASRAGTVQETQYF. CDR3 nucleotide sequence: TGCGCCAGCAGAGCCGGGACCGTCCAAGAGACCCAGTACTTC. The full variable domain, with the rest looked up from reference TRBV5-1 and TRBJ2-5, is KAGVTQTPRYLIKTRGQQVTLSCSPISGHRSVSWYQQTPGQGLQFLFEYFSETQRNKGNFPGRFSGRQFSNSRSEMNVSTLELGDSALYLCASRAGTVQETQYFGPGTRLLVL.